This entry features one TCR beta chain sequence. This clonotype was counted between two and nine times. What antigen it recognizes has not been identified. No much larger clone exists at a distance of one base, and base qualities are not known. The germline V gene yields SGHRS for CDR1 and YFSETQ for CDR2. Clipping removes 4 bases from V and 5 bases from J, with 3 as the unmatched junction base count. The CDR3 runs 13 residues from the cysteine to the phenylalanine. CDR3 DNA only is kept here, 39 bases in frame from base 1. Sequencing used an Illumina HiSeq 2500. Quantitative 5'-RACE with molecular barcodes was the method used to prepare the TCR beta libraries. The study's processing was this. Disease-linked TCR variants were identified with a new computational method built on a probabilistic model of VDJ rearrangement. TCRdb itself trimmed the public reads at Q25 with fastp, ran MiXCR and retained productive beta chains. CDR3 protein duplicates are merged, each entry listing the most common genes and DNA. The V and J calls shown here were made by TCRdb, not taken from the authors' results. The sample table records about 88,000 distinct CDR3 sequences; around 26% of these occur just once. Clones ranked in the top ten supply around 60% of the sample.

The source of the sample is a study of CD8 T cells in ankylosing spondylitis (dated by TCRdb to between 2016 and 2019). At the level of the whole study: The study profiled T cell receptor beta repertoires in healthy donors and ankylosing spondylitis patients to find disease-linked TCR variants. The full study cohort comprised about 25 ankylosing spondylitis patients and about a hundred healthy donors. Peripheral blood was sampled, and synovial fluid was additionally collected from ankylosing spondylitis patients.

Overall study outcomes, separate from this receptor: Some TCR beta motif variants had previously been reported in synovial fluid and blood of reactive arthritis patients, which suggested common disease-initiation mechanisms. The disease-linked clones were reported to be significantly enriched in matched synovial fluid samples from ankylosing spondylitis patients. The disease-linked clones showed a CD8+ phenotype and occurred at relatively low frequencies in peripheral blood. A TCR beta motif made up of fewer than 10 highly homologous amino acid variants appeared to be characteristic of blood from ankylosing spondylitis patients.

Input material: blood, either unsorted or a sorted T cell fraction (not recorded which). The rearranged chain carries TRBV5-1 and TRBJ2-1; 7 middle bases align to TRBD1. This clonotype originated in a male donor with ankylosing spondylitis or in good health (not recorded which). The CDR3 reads CASSVGQNNEQFF. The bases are TGCGCCAGCAGCGTGGGACAGAACAATGAGCAGTTCTTC.